Here is one T cell receptor beta chain with its context. Which antigen it targets is not known. Nothing much larger sits one base from this clone, and base qualities are not available. The sample is drawn from a study of blood T cell repertoires in COVID-19 (dated by TCRdb to the early 2020s). About the study as a whole: The collaborator samples originated in the United States, Italy and Spain and spanned the acute and convalescent phases of COVID-19. The prospective study material was composed of cDNA or gDNA derived from T cells, B-cell-depleted T cells, or PBMCs. The dataset comprised deeply sampled blood TCRbeta repertoires from subjects exposed to, actively infected with, or recovered from COVID-19. The repertoires were released in a freely available public database intended as a resource for research on the immune response to SARS-CoV-2. The samples were drawn from two sources: the first 160 participants of the ongoing ImmuneRACE study, and 1,254 subjects contributed by 6 global collaborators. A de-identified subject ID, COVID-19 status, age in years and sex were almost always included in the sample metadata. Where HLA class I and class II types were available, the types were taken from metadata supplied by the sample provider, not from assay-based typing. Summary of the overall study and its limitations: The quantity of clinical and demographic metadata differed by source and by participant and was supplied without curation.

The collaborating institutions used their own protocols to collect whole blood in K2EDTA tubes. For TCRbeta analysis, collaborators shipped samples as frozen whole blood, isolated PBMCs, or DNA extracted from either of those sample types. The immunoSEQ Assay, a bias-controlled multiplex PCR, was used to amplify TCRbeta CDR3 regions from genomic DNA. As for how the authors treated the data: Within the assay, amplification of reference gene primers was used to estimate how many nucleated cells each sample contained. To quantify the absolute abundance of each unique TCRbeta CDR3 rearrangement, sequence reads were collapsed and filtered. For each sample, productive Simpson clonality was calculated as the square root of Simpson's diversity index over productive rearrangements. The table was pulled from immuneACCESS by TCRdb, which kept in-frame rearrangements only. Such tables lose some clones; where checked, under half of the loss comes from unresolved V genes, and the rest has no known cause. V, J and clone size are those of that table, while D and trimming were read from the DNA. This sample is represented by roughly 20,000 clones; about 88% of them were singletons. The ten largest clones take up around 9.9% of the sample.

From the cysteine through the phenylalanine, the CDR3 covers 15 amino acids. Only the CDR3 portion is preserved as DNA: 45 bases, with reading frame beginning at the first base. Trimming takes 2 bases from V and 3 bases from J, and the germline ends sit 10 bases apart. CDR1 and CDR2 are drawn from the germline V gene: SGHDN, FVKESK. The V gene is TRBV14 and the J gene is TRBJ1-4, with the identity of the D gene unclear. The clonotype comes from a human donor in a cohort sampled during active COVID-19. The sample consisted of peripheral blood. The CDR3: CASSQNLQPNEKLFF. The nucleotide sequence is TGTGCCAGCAGCCAAAATCTACAGCCTAATGAAAAACTGTTTTTT.